These 9 T cell receptor beta chains originate from one sample sequenced in a study of T cell responses to AZD1222 COVID-19 vaccine. Generated by immunoSEQ multiplex PCR, the TCRdb table keeps only in-frame clones and is missing some. The table has 150,000 or so clones, 91% seen once. The sample was peripheral blood, taken on day 0 of AZD1222 vaccination. All receptors come from an adult in good health.

The V and J genes are TRBV6-2 or TRBV6-3 and TRBJ1-1; 9 positions match TRBD1. The CDR3 covers 15 residues. Looked up from germline, CDR1 is MNHEY and CDR2 is SVGEGT. V lost 5 bases, J lost 4 bases, and 8 bases stayed unmatched. The CDR3: CASSPRQGVGTEAFF. The CDR3 bases are TGTGCCAGCAGTCCCCGACAGGGGGTAGGCACTGAAGCTTTCTTT.

CDR3 residues: CASRTGGNSPLHF. The CDR3 bases are TGTGCCAGCCGGACAGGGGGTAATTCACCCCTCCACTTT. The J gene is TRBJ1-6, the V gene TRBV12-3 or TRBV12-4; 10 positions agree with TRBD1. The J segment lost 6 bases and the V segment lost 8 bases, leaving 1 base of the junction unmatched. This CDR3 region has 13 residues.

The V and J genes are TRBV19 and TRBJ1-1; no reliable D call. Germline loops: CDR1 LNHDA, CDR2 SQIVND (reference sequence). The V gene lost 4 bases and the J gene lost 4 bases, with 16 bases spanning the gap. The CDR3 contains 15 residues. In DNA form, the CDR3 reads TGTGCCAGTAGTAAACACCACCCCCCGAGCACTGAAGCTTTCTTT. This gives the protein CASSKHHPPSTEAFF.

V and J are TRBV12-3 or TRBV12-4 and TRBJ1-5; D unclear. Trimming cost V 1 base and J 9 bases, with 10 bases left between them. This CDR3 has 13 residues. CDR3 sequence (DNA): TGTGCCAGCAGTTTAGGGTCCAAGCGGCCCCAGCATTTT. Its translation is CASSLGSKRPQHF.

The chain employs TRBV4-3 and TRBJ2-7; 8 bases are a match to TRBD2. The germline V gene encodes CDR1 LGHNA and CDR2 YSLEER. The CDR3 runs 15 residues. Trimming cost V 0 bases and J 3 bases; bases outside gene matches: 4. The CDR3 DNA reads as TGCGCCAGCAGCCAAGATCTCGCGGGAGGCTACGAGCAGTACTTC. It encodes CASSQDLAGGYEQYF.

This clone was recorded once. The chain uses TRBV28 and TRBJ2-7; D gene uncertain. The CDR3 consists of 12 residues. With 8 bases removed from V and 4 bases from J, the gap between germline ends came to 12 bases. From germline, CDR1 is MDHEN and CDR2 SYDVKM. Here the CDR3 reads CASARWVYEQYF. In DNA, the CDR3 is TGTGCCAGCGCGCGTTGGGTATACGAGCAGTACTTC.

This chain uses TRBV28 with TRBJ2-1; perhaps TRBD1 as D (7 bases). V was trimmed by 10 bases and J by 6 bases, leaving 19 bases between them. From germline, CDR1 is MDHEN and CDR2 SYDVKM. The CDR3 is 14 residues long. The CDR3 DNA is TGTGCCATCGCTGGAGGGGGCCGGGGCAATGAGCAGTTCTTC. The encoded protein is CAIAGGGRGNEQFF.

This chain uses TRBV29-1 with TRBJ2-7; D is unresolved. V lost 4 bases, J lost 6 bases, and 13 bases lay in between. The length of the CDR3 is 12 residues. Germline V gene sequence: CDR1 SQVTM, CDR2 ANQGSEA. In DNA form, the CDR3 reads TGCAGCGTTGGGGGTCGTCCGATCGAGCAGTACTTC. Its translation: CSVGGRPIEQYF.

This chain uses TRBV30 with TRBJ1-1; TRBD1 is a possible D gene (5 bases). V lost 2 bases, J lost 1 base, and 11 bases lay in between. The germline V gene encodes CDR1 GTSNPN and CDR2 SVGIG (reference sequence). The length of the CDR3 is 14 residues. CDR3 amino acids: CAWSLGLENTEAFF. In nucleotides, the CDR3 is TGTGCCTGGAGTTTGGGACTGGAGAACACTGAAGCTTTCTTT.